Below are 28 T cell receptor beta chains sequenced from a single sample in a study of T cells in women clearing cervical HPV infection. The protocol was immunoSEQ multiplex PCR, while the TCRdb copy is restricted to in-frame clones and leaves out a portion. The repertoire table contains around 30,000 clones. The sample was blood buffy coat. These receptor sequences come from a woman aged 18-70 years with a cervical HPV16 infection that either progressed to CIN3+ or cleared (not recorded which).

In the case of this clone: Read coverage stops 3 residues before the CDR3 terminus; the germline J gene supplies the remainder. V and J are TRBV7-7 and TRBJ2-5; tentative D call: TRBD2 (5 bases). The CDR3 contains 13 residues. V was shortened by 5 bases and J by 1 base, with 8 bases between the two germline ends. CDR1 and CDR2 (germline): SSHAT, FNYEAQ (reference sequence). This chain's CDR3 is CASSTTSQETQYF. The covered CDR3 bases are TGTGCCAGCAGCACTACTAGCCAAGAGACC.

As regards this clone: The CDR3 extends 3 residues past the end of the read, so its final part is completed from the germline J gene. The chain couples TRBV7-9 to TRBJ1-1, with unresolved D. The CDR3 contains 15 residues. Germline V gives CDR1 SEHNR, CDR2 FQNEAQ (reference sequence). V was trimmed by 0 bases and J by 0 bases, leaving 8 bases between them. The CDR3 loop reads CASSLARVMNTEAFF. CDR3 DNA, as far as it was read: TGTGCCAGCAGCTTAGCAAGGGTGATGAACACTGAA.

As regards this clone: The sequence runs out 3 residues before the end of the CDR3; the remainder is reconstructed from the germline J gene. The chain has TRBV7-9 and TRBJ2-1; D call uncertain. The V end was cut by 2 bases, the J end by 6 bases, with 11 bases between. Germline V lookup: CDR1 SEHNR, CDR2 FQNEAQ (reference sequence). This CDR3 comprises 14 residues. The chain's CDR3 is CASSLRLDVNEQFF. Partial CDR3 DNA: TGTGCCAGCAGCTTAAGGCTAGATGTCAATGAG.

CDR3 protein: CASSGTGPKVSPLHF. Incomplete CDR3 DNA: TGTGCCAGCAGCGGGACAGGACCAAAGGTTTCACCC. This chain joins TRBV2 and TRBJ1-6; 8 positions match TRBD1. The CDR3 extends 3 residues past the end of the read, so its final part is completed from the germline J gene. Germline CDR1 is SNHLY and CDR2 is FYNNEI. The CDR3 has 15 amino acids. The V and J ends lost 6 bases and 9 bases, in that order; junction bases with no gene match: 10.

CDR3 loop: CASSSVAGSGYNEQFF. The CDR3 bases that were read are TGTGCCAGCAGCTCCGTAGCGGGATCTGGATACAATGAG. The J gene is TRBJ2-1, the V gene TRBV7-6, with 8 bases matching TRBD2. The CDR3 extends 3 residues past the end of the read, so its final part is completed from the germline J gene. This CDR3 is 16 amino acids long. The trim removed 4 bases at V and 4 bases at J, leaving 9 bases unmatched. The germline CDR1 and CDR2 sequences are SGHVS and FNYEAQ.

A word on this clone: The read stops 3 residues short of the end of the CDR3; the missing end is completed from the germline J gene. The same CDR3 arises from other DNA sequences in this sample as well. This chain connects TRBV10-3 to TRBJ1-3, with a weak D call TRBD1 (5 bases). Germline CDR1 and CDR2: ENHRY and SYGVKD. Trimming pared 11 bases from V and 0 bases from J, leaving 11 bases between. There are 13 residues in the CDR3. CDR3 DNA (partial): TGTGCCTCCTCAGGGAGCTCTGGAAACACC. Protein sequence: CASSGSSGNT. The CDR3, in full, reads CASSGSSGNTIYF.

Concerning this clone itself: Coverage ceases 3 residues before the CDR3 finishes, and the germline J gene fills in the end. J is TRBJ2-5 and V is TRBV7-9; 9 bases map to TRBD2. Germline V gene data show CDR1 as SEHNR and CDR2 as FQNEAQ (reference sequence). CDR3 length equals 14 residues. V shed 0 bases, J shed 5 bases, and the junction held 1 base outside the gene matches. The sequenced CDR3 bases are TGTGCCAGCAGCTTAGCTAGCGGGAGTGAGACC. Its translation is CASSLASGSET. The whole CDR3 protein reads CASSLASGSETQYF.

To note about this clone: The read stops 3 residues short of the end of the CDR3; the missing end is completed from the germline J gene. This chain connects TRBV7-9 to TRBJ2-3; 11 bases map to TRBD2. The germline V gene encodes CDR1 SEHNR and CDR2 FQNEAQ (reference sequence). The CDR3 is 15 amino acids. V shed 5 bases, J shed 6 bases, and the junction held 7 bases outside the gene matches. The sequenced CDR3 bases are TGTGCCAGCAGCAACCTAGCGGGAGGTCCCGATACG. Translated: CASSNLAGGPDT. The complete CDR3 sequence is CASSNLAGGPDTQYF.

Note on this clone: The read halts 3 residues ahead of the CDR3 end, with the missing end drawn from the germline J gene. V is TRBV20-1 and J is TRBJ1-5; 8 positions match TRBD1. The V gene end was trimmed by 0 bases and the J gene end by 3 bases; junction bases not matched to a gene: 10. This CDR3 is 17 amino acids long. Germline V gene lookup returns CDR1 DFQATT and CDR2 SNEGSKA (reference sequence). CDR3 DNA (partial): TGCAGTGCTAGAGATGACAGGGGAGGTAGAAACAATCAGCCC. As protein: CSARDDRGGRNNQP. The entire CDR3 is CSARDDRGGRNNQPQHF.

On this clone itself: The read halts 3 residues ahead of the CDR3 end, with the missing end drawn from the germline J gene. The chain employs TRBV6-2 or TRBV6-3 and TRBJ2-3, with TRBD2 matching over 8 bases. V lost 4 bases to trimming and J lost 2 bases; unmatched junction nucleotides: 11. The germline V gene encodes CDR1 MNHEY and CDR2 SVGEGT. The CDR3 covers 17 residues. CDR3 sequence reads: CASSFSPLAEDTDTQYF. The sequenced part of the CDR3 DNA is TGTGCCAGCAGTTTCTCCCCACTAGCGGAGGACACAGATACG.

On this clone: The sequence runs out 3 residues before the end of the CDR3; the remainder is reconstructed from the germline J gene. J is TRBJ2-7 and V is TRBV20-1, with TRBD2 matching over 10 bases. The V segment lost 0 bases and the J segment 4 bases; nucleotides outside the gene matches: 9. The CDR3 is 16 residues long. CDR1 DFQATT and CDR2 SNEGSKA come from the germline V gene (reference sequence). The CDR3 bases that were read are TGCAGTGCTAGAGATTACAACGAGCGGGGGGGGTACGAG. As protein: CSARDYNERGGYE. The entire CDR3 sequence reads CSARDYNERGGYEQYF.

As concerns this clone: The CDR3 end is not reached by the read, which stops 3 residues before it; the germline J gene fills it in. The rearrangement joins TRBV5-8 to TRBJ1-5; no clear D gene. The ends were cut back, 9 bases at V and 0 bases at J, with 16 bases in the middle. This CDR3 region has 15 residues. Germline CDR1 SGHTS, CDR2 YDEGEE. The CDR3 reads CATGVAGGSNQPQHF. The covered CDR3 bases are TGTGCCACCGGGGTGGCAGGAGGTAGCAATCAGCCC.

Turning to this clone: Read sequence stops 3 residues before the CDR3 end, and the germline J gene provides the missing end. The rearrangement joins TRBV7-9 to TRBJ2-4; D is uncertain. The CDR3 consists of 9 residues. From germline, CDR1 is SEHNR and CDR2 FQNEAQ (reference sequence). The CDR3 sequence is CAIQDGQYF. CDR3 DNA (partial): TGTGCCATTCAGGATGGT.

About this clone: The read is 3 residues too short to cover the CDR3 end, so that end is filled in from the germline J gene. V is TRBV7-9 and J is TRBJ1-2, with 9 nucleotides matching TRBD1. Looked up from germline, CDR1 is SEHNR and CDR2 is FQNEAQ (reference sequence). The CDR3 extends over 14 amino acids. CDR3 sequence reads: CASSLGTGDYDYTF. The part of the CDR3 DNA that was read is TGTGCCAGCAGCTTAGGGACAGGGGACTACGAC.

To note about this clone: With the read ending 3 residues before the CDR3 end, the germline J gene is used to fill in that end. The chain has TRBV7-6 and TRBJ2-7; 10 bases line up with TRBD2. The length of the CDR3 is 18 residues. In germline, CDR1 is SGHVS, CDR2 FNYEAQ. V lost 0 bases and J lost 6; bases outside the gene matches: 14. Partial CDR3 DNA: TGTGCCAGCAGCTTAGCGTCGGCTAGCGGGGGCTTGGGACGCGAG. It encodes CASSLASASGGLGRE. The complete CDR3 protein is CASSLASASGGLGREQYF.

Regarding this clone: The CDR3 goes on 3 residues after the read ends, and that part is filled in from the germline J gene. V and J are TRBV10-3 and TRBJ2-1; TRBD2 is a possible D gene (6 bases). Trimming cost V 0 bases and J 0 bases, with 6 bases left between them. CDR1 is ENHRY, CDR2 SYGVKD, per germline. The CDR3 contains 15 residues. The CDR3 region is CAISESGGSYNEQFF. CDR3 DNA, as far as it was read: TGTGCCATCAGTGAGTCGGGGGGCTCCTACAATGAG.

A remark on this clone: Coverage ceases 3 residues before the CDR3 finishes, and the germline J gene fills in the end. The chain carries TRBV12-5 and TRBJ2-2, with 7 bases lining up with TRBD1. Germline trimming cut 6 bases from V and 7 bases from J; bases unmatched to any gene: 8. This CDR3 comprises 14 residues. Germline V gene sequence: CDR1 LGHNT, CDR2 FRNRAP. The sequenced CDR3 bases are TGTGCTAGTGGAACAGGGGCTAGCCTCGGGGAG. This codes for CASGTGASLGE. The whole CDR3 region reads CASGTGASLGELFF. Using reference TRBV12-5 and TRBJ2-2 for the parts outside the CDR3, the full variable domain is DARVTQTPRHKVTEMGQEVTMRCQPILGHNTVFWYRQTMMQGLELLAYFRNRAPLDDSGMPKDRFSAEMPDATLATLKIQPSEPRDSAVYFCASGTGASLGELFFGEGSRLTVL.

As concerns this clone: The read is 3 residues too short to cover the CDR3 end, so that end is filled in from the germline J gene. The chain joins TRBV20-1 to TRBJ2-5, with a weak D call TRBD2 (6 bases). This CDR3 is 12 amino acids long. The germline CDR1 and CDR2 sequences are DFQATT and SNEGSKA (reference sequence). Trimming shortened V by 6 bases and J by 2 bases, and 10 bases separated the two germline ends. The CDR3 region is CSATSRQETQYF. The DNA read from the CDR3 is TGCAGTGCAACTAGCAGACAAGAGACC.

This CDR3 is CASSPRSGGLYEQYF. The CDR3 bases that were read are TGTGCCAGCAGCCCCCGGTCGGGGGGGCTCTACGAG. The J gene is TRBJ2-7, the V gene TRBV7-2; 8 nucleotides line up with TRBD2. Read coverage stops 3 residues before the CDR3 terminus; the germline J gene supplies the remainder. J was trimmed by 3 bases and V by 5 bases; bases with no gene match: 9. The CDR3 spans 15 residues. The germline gives CDR1 SGHTA, CDR2 FQGNSA.

With regard to this clone: The read terminates 3 residues before the CDR3 end, so the remaining end is supplied by the germline J gene. This sequence joins TRBV4-1 and TRBJ1-1; TRBD1 agrees at 9 bases. This CDR3 comprises 17 residues. Germline assignment: CDR1 MGHRA and CDR2 YSYEKL. The trim removed 1 base at V and 3 bases at J, leaving 9 bases unmatched. The CDR3 is CASSQGRGQGLYTEAFF. The CDR3 DNA, read in part, is TGCGCCAGCAGCCAAGGACGAGGACAGGGGCTTTACACTGAA.

The sequenced CDR3 bases are TGCGCCAGCAGCTTGCCAGGGGGACAAGAGACG. Translated: CASSLPGGQET. The full CDR3 sequence reads CASSLPGGQETQYF. This chain connects TRBV5-1 to TRBJ2-3; 7 bases fit TRBD1. The sequence runs out 3 residues before the end of the CDR3; the remainder is reconstructed from the germline J gene. The CDR3 runs to 14 residues. CDR1 SGHRS and CDR2 YFSETQ come from the germline V gene.

On this clone: At one boundary the junction diverges from the germline segment, which might be a read error. The sequence runs out 3 residues before the end of the CDR3; the remainder is reconstructed from the germline J gene. The rearrangement joins TRBV7-9 to TRBJ1-2; weak D call: TRBD1 (5 bases). Germline-derived CDR1 and CDR2 are SEHNR and FQNEAQ (reference sequence). The CDR3 is 14 residues long. The sequenced part of the CDR3 DNA is TGTTCCAGCAGCCCAGGATCGGGGGAGGGTGGC. Amino acid sequence: CSSSPGSGEGG. In full, the CDR3 reads CSSSPGSGEGGYTF.

To note about this clone: Coverage ceases 3 residues before the CDR3 finishes, and the germline J gene fills in the end. The sample has other DNA sequences that encode this CDR3 too. J is TRBJ2-3 and V is TRBV2; D remains unclear. Deletions cut 4 bases from V and 1 base from J, with 9 bases between. CDR1 SNHLY and CDR2 FYNNEI come from the germline V gene. The CDR3 consists of 14 residues. CDR3 DNA, as far as it was read: TGTGCCAGCAGTGTGGAGCGAGGCACAGATACG. Its translation is CASSVERGTDT. The whole CDR3 sequence reads CASSVERGTDTQYF.

Comments on this clone: The CDR3 is cut off 3 residues early in the read; its end comes from the germline J gene. V usage is TRBV2 and J usage is TRBJ2-1; 10 bases fit TRBD1. With V trimmed by 8 bases and J by 5 bases, 3 bases remained unmatched. Germline V gene lookup returns CDR1 SNHLY and CDR2 FYNNEI. The CDR3 contains 13 residues. CDR3 residues: CASDRGLNNEQFF. Incomplete CDR3 DNA: TGTGCCAGCGACAGGGGGCTTAACAATGAG.

Points on this clone: The read is 3 residues too short to cover the CDR3 end, so that end is filled in from the germline J gene. This chain links TRBV18 with TRBJ1-5, with 7 bases fitting TRBD1. CDR3 length: 13 amino acids. V lost 6 bases and J lost 2; bases outside the gene matches: 1. The germline CDR1 and CDR2 sequences are KGHSH and LQKENI. The CDR3 loop reads CASSTGGNQPQHF. The CDR3 bases that were read are TGTGCCAGCTCTACAGGGGGCAATCAGCCC.

Remarks on this clone: The read ends 3 residues shy of where the CDR3 ends; the end is completed using the germline J gene. The chain joins TRBV20-1 to TRBJ2-7; D ambiguous. The CDR3 has 13 residues. CDR1 is DFQATT and CDR2 is SNEGSKA in the germline V gene (reference sequence). With 3 bases removed from V and 2 bases from J, the gap between germline ends came to 11 bases. The DNA read from the CDR3 is TGCAGTGCTAGCCGGGTCGTTACCTACGAG. Its protein product is CSASRVVTYE. The entire CDR3 sequence reads CSASRVVTYEQYF.

Notes on this clone: The read ends 3 residues shy of where the CDR3 ends; the end is completed using the germline J gene. V gene TRBV4-2 combines with J gene TRBJ2-3; TRBD2 agrees at 8 bases. The ends lost 1 base at V and 6 bases at J; junction bases unmatched: 15. CDR3 length equals 18 residues. Germline-derived CDR1 and CDR2 are LGHNA and YNFKEQ. The CDR3 is CASSQGARAGGVTDTQYF. Incomplete CDR3 DNA: TGTGCCAGCAGCCAAGGTGCACGGGCGGGGGGCGTCACTGATACG.

A remark on this clone: The CDR3 end is not reached by the read, which stops 3 residues before it; the germline J gene fills it in. V gene TRBV7-7 combines with J gene TRBJ2-7; the D gene is possibly TRBD1 (6 bases). The V end was cut by 11 bases, the J end by 3 bases, with 14 bases between. The CDR3 has 12 amino acids. In germline, CDR1 is SSHAT, CDR2 FNYEAQ (reference sequence). CDR3 loop: CAGQTISYEQYF. CDR3 DNA (partial): TGTGCCGGACAGACTATCAGCTACGAG.